Below are 2 T cell receptor beta chains sequenced from a single sample in a study of patients and donors after allogeneic stem cell transplantation. TCRdb reprocessed the RT-PCR reads via MiXCR and lists one record per CDR3 protein. The sample has hundreds of thousands of distinct CDR3 sequences, about 14% seen once. The sequencing input was blood, either unsorted or a sorted T cell fraction (not recorded which). These receptors all come from a human donor who was either an allogeneic HSCT recipient or a stem cell or donor lymphocyte infusion donor (not recorded which). It is not recorded whose cells these are; they may come from a transplant donor.

The chain carries TRBV11-2 and TRBJ1-2, with D unclear. CDR1 and CDR2 (germline): SGHAT, FQNNGV. There are 13 residues in the CDR3. V dropped 0 bases and J dropped 4 bases, with 6 bases sitting between them. CDR3 DNA: TGTGCCAGCAGCTTAGACCCCGGCTATGGCTACACCTTC. It specifies CASSLDPGYGYTF.

The chain uses TRBV4-3 and TRBJ2-5, with unresolved D. The V end was cut by 0 bases, the J end by 5 bases, with 13 bases between. This CDR3 is built from 15 residues. The germline CDR1 and CDR2 sequences are LGHNA and YSLEER. The DNA for the CDR3 is TGCGCCAGCAGCCAAGAGATAGCTGGGTTGGAGACCCAGTACTTC. This sequence encodes CASSQEIAGLETQYF.